The present T cell receptor beta chain was sequenced within a study of CD8+ T cells in alopecia areata. Whole-study context: Administration of oral tofacitinib to treated patients was at 5 to 10 mg twice daily. Overall study findings and caveats: Among the top 100, expanded CD8+ clones, as well as scalp clonality, were significantly decreased by tofacitinib.

Following extraction, RNA underwent reverse transcription to cDNA, which served as the sequencing template. Generated by immunoSEQ multiplex PCR, the TCRdb table keeps only in-frame clones and is missing some. The data hold some 240,000 clones, with around three fifths observed a single time. Note on this clone: The antigen is not known. Other DNA sequences in this sample translate to the same CDR3.

Regarding treatment: oral pan-JAK inhibitor, 5-10 mg twice daily. Alopecia areata patients had lesional scalp punch biopsies and peripheral blood taken from them. The sequencing here drew on CD4+ T cells sorted from blood, taken at week 4, from a patient treated with tofacitinib. The sequence derives from a human donor with alopecia areata.

The CDR3 is CASSTQENTEAFF. DNA for the CDR3: TGTGCCAGCAGCACCCAGGAGAACACTGAAGCTTTCTTT. The genes are TRBV11-3 and TRBJ1-1; D gene uncertain. CDR1 SGHNT and CDR2 YENEEA come from the germline V gene. Trimming removed 5 bases from V and 1 base from J, with 8 bases in between. The CDR3 is made up of 13 amino acids.